These 25 T cell receptor beta chains originate from one sample sequenced in a study of T cell repertoires in cytomegalovirus infection. One entry per CDR3 protein, called by TCRdb with MiXCR from the reads. The sample contains some 310,000 distinct CDR3 sequences, 20% to 25% of which appear only once. These receptors lack a known antigen. The sequences come from cultured PBMCs, collected from culture after CMV antigen stimulation. Source of these receptors: a human donor in good health (CMV status not recorded). Some clones in this sample may be carry-over from other donors' samples.

The V call is TRBV24-1, the J call TRBJ1-5; a possible D gene is TRBD1 (6 bases). The ends were cut back, 7 bases at V and 4 bases at J, with 10 bases in the middle. This CDR3 contains 13 residues. Germline V gene sequence: CDR1 KGHDR, CDR2 SFDVKD. As DNA, the CDR3 is TGTGCCACCAGCGGAGGGGGAAATCAGCCCCAGCATTTT. This encodes CATSGGGNQPQHF.

This clonotype has only one observation. The rearrangement uses TRBV6-5 and TRBJ2-1; the match to TRBD2 covers 12 bases. This CDR3 region has 14 residues. CDR1 MNHEY and CDR2 SVGAGI come from the germline V gene. The V and J ends lost 6 bases and 10 bases, in that order; junction bases with no gene match: 7. The CDR3 nucleotides are TGTGCCAGCAGGGGACTAGCGGGCCTGGGGGAGCAGTTCTTC. It codes for CASRGLAGLGEQFF.

This clonotype has more than one count but fewer than ten. J is TRBJ2-5 and V is TRBV27, with 7 bases aligning to TRBD1. CDR3 length: 14 residues. The V gene's germline CDR1 is MNHEY and CDR2 SMNVEV (reference sequence). Unmatched junction bases numbered 9, after V lost 6 bases and J lost 5 bases. The CDR3 is CASSHSDRVETQYF. The CDR3 DNA reads TGTGCCAGCAGCCACTCCGACAGGGTCGAGACCCAGTACTTC.

This clonotype was seen ten or more times. V usage is TRBV20-1 and J usage is TRBJ1-2; D gene ambiguous. Germline loops: CDR1 DFQATT, CDR2 SNEGSKA (reference sequence). The V gene lost 5 bases and the J gene lost 4 bases, with 14 bases spanning the gap. The CDR3 spans 13 residues. CDR3 DNA sequence: TGCAGTGCTGGCAGTCCGTCGGGCTATGGCTACACCTTC. It translates to CSAGSPSGYGYTF.

V is TRBV29-1 and J is TRBJ2-1; 10 bases are a match to TRBD2. V trimming: 0 bases; J trimming: 6 bases; junction bases outside the gene matches: 8. In germline, CDR1 is SQVTM, CDR2 ANQGSEA. This CDR3 has 16 amino acids. Here the CDR3 reads CSVEEGQREGFNEQFF. CDR3 nucleotides: TGCAGCGTTGAAGAGGGCCAGCGGGAGGGCTTCAATGAGCAGTTCTTC.

This clonotype was observed at least ten times. The chain is built from TRBV7-2 and TRBJ2-3; a weak D match, TRBD1 (6 bases). Germline CDR1 is SGHTA and CDR2 is FQGNSA. The CDR3 covers 13 residues. V was trimmed by 5 bases and J by 4 bases, leaving 10 bases between them. The CDR3 bases are TGTGCCAGCAGCCCCCCAGGGGCAGATACGCAGTATTTT. Its protein product is CASSPPGADTQYF.

The chain couples TRBV28 to TRBJ2-7; 8 bases align to TRBD1. This CDR3 has 15 residues. The germline gives CDR1 MDHEN, CDR2 SYDVKM. The J segment lost 3 bases and the V segment lost 7 bases, leaving 11 bases of the junction unmatched. CDR3 DNA sequence: TGTGCCAGCAACTCCGGGACAGGACCCTACTACGAGCAGTACTTC. Its protein is CASNSGTGPYYEQYF.

In DNA form, the CDR3 reads TGTGCCAGCAGCTTACACCCCCCGAACGCGAACACCGGGGAGCTGTTTTTT. It specifies CASSLHPPNANTGELFF. The chain carries TRBV7-2 and TRBJ2-2; D uncertain. V shed 2 bases and J shed 0 bases, with 13 bases lying between them. The germline V gene encodes CDR1 SGHTA and CDR2 FQGNSA. This CDR3 region has 17 residues.

The sample holds many counts of this clonotype. V and J are TRBV7-2 and TRBJ2-1; 7 bases fit TRBD1. Germline loops: CDR1 SGHTA, CDR2 FQGNSA. Trimming removed 3 bases from V and 4 bases from J; junction bases left unmatched: 6. The CDR3 loop spans 15 amino acids. The CDR3 spells CASSFRQGSYNEQFF. CDR3 in DNA: TGTGCCAGCAGCTTCCGACAGGGTAGTTACAATGAGCAGTTCTTC.

This clonotype was seen a handful of times. The chain carries TRBV7-2 and TRBJ2-5; the D gene is possibly TRBD2 (7 bases). CDR1 and CDR2 from the germline V gene are SGHTA and FQGNSA. V gave up 2 bases and J gave up 5 bases, with 18 bases separating them. This CDR3 has 16 residues. The CDR3 region is CASSLWGGGGRETQYF. CDR3 DNA sequence: TGTGCCAGCAGCTTATGGGGGGGAGGGGGTAGGGAGACCCAGTACTTC.

The rearrangement uses TRBV20-1 and TRBJ2-5; 8 bases map to TRBD1. From germline, CDR1 is DFQATT and CDR2 SNEGSKA (reference sequence). With 3 bases clipped from V and 4 bases from J, the junction kept 4 bases outside the gene matches. The CDR3 length is 13 residues. CDR3 coding DNA: TGCAGTGCTAGCAGGGGGCGTTTAGAGACCCAGTACTTC. It specifies CSASRGRLETQYF.

This clonotype was counted only a few times. V is TRBV7-2 and J is TRBJ2-7, with a tentative D call TRBD1 (6 bases). V dropped 1 base and J dropped 9 bases, with 13 bases sitting between them. Germline V gene data show CDR1 as SGHTA and CDR2 as FQGNSA. This CDR3 region has 13 residues. CDR3 in amino acids: CASSLEKTGRQYF. Written as DNA, the CDR3 is TGTGCCAGCAGCTTAGAAAAGACAGGAAGGCAGTACTTC.

The CDR3 is CASSPWDGIMNTEAFF. As DNA, the CDR3 is TGTGCCAGCTCACCATGGGACGGGATTATGAACACTGAAGCTTTCTTT. The chain employs TRBV18 and TRBJ1-1; D may be TRBD1 (5 bases). From germline, CDR1 is KGHSH and CDR2 LQKENI. CDR3 length equals 16 residues. Trimming removed 2 bases at V and 0 bases at J, with 13 bases between.

This clonotype was observed many times. V usage is TRBV12-3 or TRBV12-4 and J usage is TRBJ1-3, with no clear D. CDR3 length: 12 amino acids. Trimming shortened V by 6 bases and J by 10 bases, and 13 bases separated the two germline ends. As DNA, the CDR3 is TGTGCCAGCAGACCGGGGTCGGGAACCATATATTTT. It encodes CASRPGSGTIYF.

The chain links TRBV20-1 to TRBJ2-3; D remains ambiguous. The ends were cut back, 3 bases at V and 2 bases at J, with 6 bases in the middle. Germline V gives CDR1 DFQATT, CDR2 SNEGSKA (reference sequence). CDR3 length: 12 residues. The CDR3 sequence is CSASDATDTQYF. CDR3 in DNA: TGCAGTGCTAGTGACGCCACAGATACGCAGTATTTT.

This clonotype was recorded at least ten times. The chain has TRBV7-2 and TRBJ1-1, with D unclear. The CDR3 extends over 14 amino acids. Between the trimmed V and J ends, which lost 5 bases and 1 base, there was a span of 11 bases. Germline V gene sequence: CDR1 SGHTA, CDR2 FQGNSA. CDR3 DNA sequence: TGTGCCAGCAGCCCCGGCCAGGCGAACACTGAAGCTTTCTTT. Protein: CASSPGQANTEAFF.

This clonotype has just a few counts. This chain connects TRBV25-1 to TRBJ2-5; 8 bases fit TRBD1. Germline CDR1 MGHDK, CDR2 SYGVNS. V was pared by 8 bases and J by 1 base, with 6 bases of the junction left unmatched. The CDR3 runs 14 residues. The CDR3 DNA reads TGTGCCAGCCACGACCAGGGGGCCCAAGAGACCCAGTACTTC. This encodes CASHDQGAQETQYF.

At least ten counts were recorded for this clonotype. The genes are TRBV12-3 or TRBV12-4 and TRBJ2-3, with D maybe TRBD2 (5 bases). This CDR3 comprises 13 residues. Trimming stripped 9 bases from V and 3 bases from J, with 13 bases between. CDR3 sequence: CASRQERTDTQYF. The CDR3 coding sequence is TGTGCCAGTCGCCAAGAGCGGACAGATACGCAGTATTTT.

V gene TRBV12-3 or TRBV12-4 combines with J gene TRBJ1-5, with 9 positions matching TRBD1. The CDR3 covers 14 residues. Germline trimming cut 5 bases from V and 6 bases from J; bases unmatched to any gene: 5. DNA of the CDR3: TGTGCCAGCAGTGGGACAGGGTGGGGTCAGCCCCAGCATTTT. Translation: CASSGTGWGQPQHF.

This clonotype was seen a few times. The V gene is TRBV27, the J gene TRBJ2-2, with a tentative D call TRBD2 (6 bases). This CDR3 is 14 amino acids long. With 0 bases removed from V and 7 bases from J, the gap between germline ends came to 9 bases. The V gene's germline CDR1 is MNHEY and CDR2 SMNVEV (reference sequence). The CDR3 loop is CASSLSGGNGELFF. The CDR3 coding sequence is TGTGCCAGCAGTTTATCGGGGGGTAACGGGGAGCTGTTTTTT.

This clonotype was counted only a few times. The V and J genes are TRBV14 and TRBJ2-7, with a weak D call TRBD2 (6 bases). The V end was cut by 4 bases, the J end by 0 bases, with 7 bases between. CDR1 is SGHDN, CDR2 FVKESK, per germline. The length of the CDR3 is 13 residues. The CDR3 here is CASSPGLSYEQYF. The CDR3 DNA is TGTGCCAGCAGCCCGGGACTCTCCTACGAGCAGTACTTC.

The chain is built from TRBV12-3 or TRBV12-4 and TRBJ2-1, with D possibly called TRBD1 or TRBD2 (5 bases each). This CDR3 contains 17 residues. V was pared by 1 base and J by 5 bases, with 18 bases between. The CDR3 DNA reads as TGTGCCAGCAGTTTAGGGACTGCCTCCGGGACCGACAATGAGCAGTTCTTC. Its protein product is CASSLGTASGTDNEQFF.

In its sample, this clonotype was seen a few times. V is TRBV6-2 or TRBV6-3 and J is TRBJ1-2, with TRBD1 matching 12 bases. From germline, CDR1 is MNHEY and CDR2 SVGEGT. Trimming took 2 bases from V and 5 from J; bases not matched to a gene: 12. CDR3 length: 18 residues. The CDR3 sequence: CASSYVSAGTGGGYGYTF. The CDR3 DNA is TGTGCCAGCAGTTACGTATCCGCCGGGACAGGGGGCGGTTATGGCTACACCTTC.

The chain links TRBV30 to TRBJ2-4; TRBD2 might be the D (5 bases). V lost 3 bases, J lost 8 bases, and 20 bases lay in between. This CDR3 comprises 15 residues. Germline CDR1 reads GTSNPN; CDR2 reads SVGIG (reference sequence). The CDR3 coding sequence is TGTGCCTGGAGGGCAACGCTCGGGGTCAAGGACATTCAGTACTTC. Its protein is CAWRATLGVKDIQYF.

The chain carries TRBV14 and TRBJ2-7; 8 bases are shared with TRBD1. With V trimmed by 4 bases and J by 1 base, 9 bases remained unmatched. Per the germline V gene, CDR1 is SGHDN and CDR2 is FVKESK. The CDR3 length is 16 residues. The CDR3 DNA is TGTGCCAGCAGCCTATCGAGGACAGGGCGATCCTACGAGCAGTACTTC. It codes for CASSLSRTGRSYEQYF.